The present T cell receptor (beta chain) was sequenced within a study of blood T cell repertoires in COVID-19. Study overall: COVID-19 samples, acute and convalescent, were from the United States, Italy and Spain.

Repertoires were generated with immunoSEQ multiplex PCR, while TCRdb's copy carries only in-frame clones and drops some. Of about 35,000 clones listed, around four fifths were seen once; the top ten hold under 4.5%. This clonotype originated in a man over 45 with acute or convalescent COVID-19. Sequencing was done on a sample of peripheral blood.

The CDR3 loop is CATSDPLATGELFF. The CDR3 DNA is TGTGCCACCAGTGATCCCCTAGCGACCGGGGAGCTGTTTTTT. The V call is TRBV24-1, the J call TRBJ2-2; tentative D call: TRBD2 (6 bases). Germline V gene lookup returns CDR1 KGHDR and CDR2 SFDVKD. Trimming shortened V by 3 bases and J by 5 bases, and 9 bases separated the two germline ends. The CDR3 loop spans 14 amino acids.